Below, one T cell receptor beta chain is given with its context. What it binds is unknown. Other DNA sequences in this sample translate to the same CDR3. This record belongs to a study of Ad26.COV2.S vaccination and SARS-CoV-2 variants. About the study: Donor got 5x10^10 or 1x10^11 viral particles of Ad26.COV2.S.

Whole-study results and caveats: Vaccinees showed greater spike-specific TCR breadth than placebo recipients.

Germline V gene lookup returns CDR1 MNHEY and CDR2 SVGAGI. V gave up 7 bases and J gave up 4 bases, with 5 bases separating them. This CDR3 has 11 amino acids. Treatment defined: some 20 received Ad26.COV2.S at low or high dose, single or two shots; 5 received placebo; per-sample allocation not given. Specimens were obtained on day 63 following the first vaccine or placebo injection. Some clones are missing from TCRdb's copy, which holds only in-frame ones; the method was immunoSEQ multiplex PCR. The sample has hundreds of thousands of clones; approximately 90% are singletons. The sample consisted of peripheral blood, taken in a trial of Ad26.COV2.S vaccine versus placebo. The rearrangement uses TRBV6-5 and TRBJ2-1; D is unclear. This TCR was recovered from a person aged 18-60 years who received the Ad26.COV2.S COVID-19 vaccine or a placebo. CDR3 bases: TGTGCCAGCACAAATTACAATGAGCAGTTCTTC. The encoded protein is CASTNYNEQFF.